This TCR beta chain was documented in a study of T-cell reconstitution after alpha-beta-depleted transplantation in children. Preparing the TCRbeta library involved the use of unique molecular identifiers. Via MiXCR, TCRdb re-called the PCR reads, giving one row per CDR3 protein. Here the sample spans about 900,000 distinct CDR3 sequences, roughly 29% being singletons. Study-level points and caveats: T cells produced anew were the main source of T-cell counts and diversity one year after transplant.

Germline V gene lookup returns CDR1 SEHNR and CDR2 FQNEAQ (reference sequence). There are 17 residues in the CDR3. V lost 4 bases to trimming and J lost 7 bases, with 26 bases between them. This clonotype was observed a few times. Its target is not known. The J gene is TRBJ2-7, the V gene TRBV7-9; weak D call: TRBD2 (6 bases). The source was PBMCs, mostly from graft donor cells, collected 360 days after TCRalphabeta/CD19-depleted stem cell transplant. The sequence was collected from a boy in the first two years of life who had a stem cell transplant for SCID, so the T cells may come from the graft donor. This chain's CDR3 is CASSSTLQLGGRGEQYF. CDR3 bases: TGTGCCAGCAGCTCAACGCTGCAACTGGGAGGACGGGGGGAGCAGTACTTC.